The 3 T cell receptor beta chains given below trace back to one sample, sequenced in a study of tumor and adjacent non-tumor tissue in lung cancer. No cell sorting was done before RNA was extracted from the tissue. Three rounds of nested PCR, following a modified ARM-PCR protocol, produced the TCRbeta library. TCRdb reprocessed the multiplex PCR reads with MiXCR, giving one entry per CDR3 protein. The sample has around 70,000 distinct CDR3 sequences, 73% seen once. The sequencing input was lung tumor tissue. These TCRs come from a man in his 60s with non-small cell lung cancer.

As concerns this clonotype: One junction end does not reproduce the germline sequence, and a read error may be involved. This sequence joins TRBV12-3 or TRBV12-4 and TRBJ2-3; D gene ambiguous. This CDR3 is 15 amino acids long. For the CDR3, the DNA is TGTGCCAGCAGTTTTTGGGTCCCAACCACAGTTACGCAGTATTTT. Translating it yields CASSFWVPTTVTQYF.

Concerning this clonotype itself: This CDR3 fails to terminate in the conserved phenylalanine or tryptophan, so it likely reflects a read error. The chain combines TRBV6-5 with TRBJ2-3; D call uncertain. Germline CDR1 is MNHEY and CDR2 is SVGAGI. This CDR3 comprises 14 residues. The CDR3 region is CATSYLDLRDTQYL. The CDR3 DNA follows: TGTGCCACCAGTTACTTGGACCTTAGAGATACGCAGTATCTT.

This clonotype was seen many times. The V gene is TRBV12-3 or TRBV12-4, the J gene TRBJ2-3, with 10 nucleotides matching TRBD1. V was pared by 9 bases and J by 5 bases, with 8 bases of the junction left unmatched. The CDR3 loop spans 14 amino acids. CDR3: CASTGQGKKDTQYF. The CDR3 nucleotides are TGTGCCAGTACGGGACAGGGGAAGAAAGATACGCAGTATTTT.